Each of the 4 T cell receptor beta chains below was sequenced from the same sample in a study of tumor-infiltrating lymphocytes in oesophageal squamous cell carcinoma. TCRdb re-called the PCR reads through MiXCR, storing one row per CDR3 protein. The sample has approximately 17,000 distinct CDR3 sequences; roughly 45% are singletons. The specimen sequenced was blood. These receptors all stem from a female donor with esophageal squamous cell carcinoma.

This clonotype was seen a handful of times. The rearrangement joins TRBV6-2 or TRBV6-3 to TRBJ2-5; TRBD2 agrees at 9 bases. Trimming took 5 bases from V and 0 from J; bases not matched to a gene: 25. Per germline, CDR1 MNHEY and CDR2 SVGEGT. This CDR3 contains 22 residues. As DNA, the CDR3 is TGTGCCAGCAGTCGAAGTCCCCTGACTAGCGGCTACATACCAAGGTACCAAGAGACCCAGTACTTC. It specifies CASSRSPLTSGYIPRYQETQYF.

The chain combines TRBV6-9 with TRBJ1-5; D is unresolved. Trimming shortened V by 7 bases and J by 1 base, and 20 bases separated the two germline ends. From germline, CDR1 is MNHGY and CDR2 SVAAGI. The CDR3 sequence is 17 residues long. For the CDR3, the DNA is TGTGCCAGCACTCGCCTAACAGTCACTGCAAGCAATCAGCCCCAGCATTTT. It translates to CASTRLTVTASNQPQHF.

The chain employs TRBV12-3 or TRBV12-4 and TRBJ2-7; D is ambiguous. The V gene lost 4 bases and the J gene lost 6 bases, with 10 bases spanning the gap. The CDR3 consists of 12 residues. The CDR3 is CASSSRTGEQYF. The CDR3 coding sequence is TGTGCCAGCAGTTCCCGGACGGGCGAGCAGTACTTC.

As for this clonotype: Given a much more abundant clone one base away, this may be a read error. The CDR3 protein is CASSEGRRGELYF. In DNA form, the CDR3 reads TGTGCCAGCAGTGAAGGGAGGAGGGGGGAGCTGTATTTT. This rearrangement joins TRBV2 to TRBJ2-3, with D perhaps matching TRBD1 or TRBD2 (6 bases each). Germline CDR1 SNHLY, CDR2 FYNNEI. Trimming removed 1 base at V and 14 bases at J, with 16 bases between. The CDR3 has 13 residues. Full variable domain (remainder filled in from reference TRBV2 and TRBJ2-3): EPEVTQTPSHQVTQMGQEVILRCVPISNHLYFYWYRQILGQKVEFLVSFYNNEISEKSEIFDDQFSVERPDGSNFTLKIRSTKLEDSAMYFCASSEGRRGELYFGPGTRLTVL.